These T cell receptor beta chains were read from a single sample in a study of T cell clones after liver transplantation. This table comes from immunoSEQ multiplex PCR, and its TCRdb copy is limited to in-frame clones, with some not included. The table records under 90,000 clones, 75% to 85% of them present only once. The source was CD4+ T cells from blood, collected before liver transplant. The receptors were gathered from a human donor who received a liver transplant. Each CDR3 is given with its conserved first and last residue. The D gene is left open where the match is weak.

J,D,V,CDR3
TRBJ2-1,.,TRBV27,CASSLPGVTRHEQFF
TRBJ2-7,.,TRBV4-3,CASSQDLWPTGEQYF
TRBJ2-3,TRBD2,TRBV28,CASSLMWEGAATDTQYF
TRBJ2-1,.,TRBV9,CASSLRTDSYNEQFF
TRBJ2-5,.,TRBV7-2,CASSLIGGDQETQYF
TRBJ2-1,TRBD2,TRBV19,CASSIPPSGRAHEQFF
TRBJ2-5,TRBD2,TRBV27,CASSLSTSGSLLQETQYF
TRBJ2-3,TRBD2,TRBV18,CASSPQSSGRASGTDTQYF
TRBJ1-1,TRBD1,TRBV5-1,CASSSYRGRGSNTEAFF
TRBJ1-1,TRBD1,TRBV28,CASRIQPGQGDPEAFF
TRBJ2-3,TRBD1,TRBV28,CASSQQTGGGDTQYF